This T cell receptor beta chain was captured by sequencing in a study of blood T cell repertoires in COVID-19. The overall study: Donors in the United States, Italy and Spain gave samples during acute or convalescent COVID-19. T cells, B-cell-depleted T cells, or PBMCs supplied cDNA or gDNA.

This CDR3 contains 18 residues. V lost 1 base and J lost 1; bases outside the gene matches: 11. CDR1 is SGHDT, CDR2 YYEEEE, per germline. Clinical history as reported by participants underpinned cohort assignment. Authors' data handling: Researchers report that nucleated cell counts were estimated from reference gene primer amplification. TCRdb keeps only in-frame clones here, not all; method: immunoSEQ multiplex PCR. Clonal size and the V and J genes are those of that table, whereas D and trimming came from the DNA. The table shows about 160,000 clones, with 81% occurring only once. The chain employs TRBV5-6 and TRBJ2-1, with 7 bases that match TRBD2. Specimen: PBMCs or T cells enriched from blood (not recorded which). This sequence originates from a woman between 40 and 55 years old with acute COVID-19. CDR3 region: CASSLFSGEGRSYNEQFF. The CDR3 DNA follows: TGTGCCAGCAGCTTGTTTTCGGGGGAGGGCCGGTCCTACAATGAGCAGTTCTTC.